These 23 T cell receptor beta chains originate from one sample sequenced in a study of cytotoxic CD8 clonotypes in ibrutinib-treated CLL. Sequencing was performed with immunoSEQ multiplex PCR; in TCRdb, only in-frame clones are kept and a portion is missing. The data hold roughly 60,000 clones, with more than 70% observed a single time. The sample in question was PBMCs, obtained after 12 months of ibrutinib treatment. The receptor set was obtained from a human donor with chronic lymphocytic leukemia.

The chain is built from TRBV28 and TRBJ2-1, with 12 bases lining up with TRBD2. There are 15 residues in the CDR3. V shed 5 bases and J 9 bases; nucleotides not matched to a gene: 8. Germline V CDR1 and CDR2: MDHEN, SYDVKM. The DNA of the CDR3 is TGTGCCAGCAGTCGCCCGGGACTAGCGGGCCCTGAGCAGTTCTTC. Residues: CASSRPGLAGPEQFF.

The CDR3: CASSLGQRDEAFF. CDR3 coding DNA: TGTGCCAGCAGCTTAGGACAGAGGGACGAAGCTTTCTTT. This chain connects TRBV7-9 to TRBJ1-1; perhaps TRBD1 as D (5 bases). The CDR3 runs to 13 residues. V was shortened by 1 base and J by 8 bases, with 11 bases between the two germline ends. Germline V gene sequence: CDR1 SEHNR, CDR2 FQNEAQ (reference sequence).

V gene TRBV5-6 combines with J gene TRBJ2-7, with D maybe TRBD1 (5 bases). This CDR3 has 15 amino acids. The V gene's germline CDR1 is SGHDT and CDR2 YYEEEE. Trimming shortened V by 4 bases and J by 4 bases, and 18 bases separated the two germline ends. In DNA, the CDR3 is TGTGCCAGCAGCGTCCAAGTAGGACACTTATACGAGCAGTACTTC. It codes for CASSVQVGHLYEQYF.

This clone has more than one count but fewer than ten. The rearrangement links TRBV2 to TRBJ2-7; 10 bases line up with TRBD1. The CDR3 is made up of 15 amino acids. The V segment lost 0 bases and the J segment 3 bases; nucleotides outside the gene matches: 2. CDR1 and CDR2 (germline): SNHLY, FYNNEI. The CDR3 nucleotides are TGTGCCAGCAGTGAAGCGGACAGGGGGAGCTACGAGCAGTACTTC. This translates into CASSEADRGSYEQYF.

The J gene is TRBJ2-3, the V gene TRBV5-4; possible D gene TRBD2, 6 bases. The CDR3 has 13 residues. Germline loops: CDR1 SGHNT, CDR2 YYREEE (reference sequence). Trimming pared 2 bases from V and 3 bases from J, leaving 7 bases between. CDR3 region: CASSFGRTDTQYF. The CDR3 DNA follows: TGTGCCAGCAGCTTTGGGAGGACAGATACGCAGTATTTT.

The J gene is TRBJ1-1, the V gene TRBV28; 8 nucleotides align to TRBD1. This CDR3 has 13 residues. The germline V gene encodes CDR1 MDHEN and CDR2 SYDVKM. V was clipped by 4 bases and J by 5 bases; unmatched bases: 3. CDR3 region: CASSSRGRTEAFF. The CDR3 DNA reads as TGTGCCAGCAGTTCCAGGGGGCGAACTGAAGCTTTCTTT.

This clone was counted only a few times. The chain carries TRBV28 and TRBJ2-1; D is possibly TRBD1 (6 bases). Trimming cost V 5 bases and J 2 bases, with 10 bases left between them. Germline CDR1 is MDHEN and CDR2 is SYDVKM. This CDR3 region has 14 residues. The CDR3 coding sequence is TGTGCCAGCAGTGCCGGGACAACCTACAATGAGCAGTTCTTC. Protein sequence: CASSAGTTYNEQFF.

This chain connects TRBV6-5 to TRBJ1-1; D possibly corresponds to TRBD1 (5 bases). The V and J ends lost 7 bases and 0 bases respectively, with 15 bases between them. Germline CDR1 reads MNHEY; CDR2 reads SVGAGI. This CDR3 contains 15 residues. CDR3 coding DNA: TGTGCCAGCACCCTACAGGCAGCGGTGAACACTGAAGCTTTCTTT. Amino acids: CASTLQAAVNTEAFF.

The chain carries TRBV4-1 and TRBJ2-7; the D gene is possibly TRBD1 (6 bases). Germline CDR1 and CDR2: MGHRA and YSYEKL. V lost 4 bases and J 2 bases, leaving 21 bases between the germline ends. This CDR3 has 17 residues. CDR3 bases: TGCGCCAGCAGCCCGAGCGTCGCCCGGGACATAGCCTACGAGCAGTACTTC. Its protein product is CASSPSVARDIAYEQYF.

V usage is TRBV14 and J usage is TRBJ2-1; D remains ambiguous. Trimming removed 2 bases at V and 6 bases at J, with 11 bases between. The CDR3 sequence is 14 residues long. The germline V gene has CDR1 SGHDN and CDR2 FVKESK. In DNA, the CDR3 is TGTGCCAGCAGCCAATTATTGGATGGCAATGAGCAGTTCTTC. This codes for CASSQLLDGNEQFF.

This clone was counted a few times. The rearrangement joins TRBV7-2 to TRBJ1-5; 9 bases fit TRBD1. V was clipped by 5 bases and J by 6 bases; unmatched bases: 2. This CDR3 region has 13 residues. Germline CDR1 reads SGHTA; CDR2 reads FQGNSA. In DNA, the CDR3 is TGTGCCAGCAGCCCGGACAGGGGTCAGCCCCAGCATTTT. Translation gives CASSPDRGQPQHF.

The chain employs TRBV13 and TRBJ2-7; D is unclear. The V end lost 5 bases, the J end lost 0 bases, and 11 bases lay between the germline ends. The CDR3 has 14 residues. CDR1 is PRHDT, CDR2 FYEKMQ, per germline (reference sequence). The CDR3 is CASSLTATSYEQYF. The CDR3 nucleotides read TGTGCCAGCAGCCTCACAGCGACCTCCTACGAGCAGTACTTC. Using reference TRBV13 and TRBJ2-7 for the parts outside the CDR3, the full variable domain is AAGVIQSPRHLIKEKRETATLKCYPIPRHDTVYWYQQGPGQDPQFLISFYEKMQSDKGSIPDRFSAQQFSDYHSELNMSSLELGDSALYFCASSLTATSYEQYFGPGTRLTVT.

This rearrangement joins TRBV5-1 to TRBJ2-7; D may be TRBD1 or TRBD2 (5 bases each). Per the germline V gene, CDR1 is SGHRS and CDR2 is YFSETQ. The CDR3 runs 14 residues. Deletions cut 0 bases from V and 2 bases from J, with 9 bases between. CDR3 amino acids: CASSLVQGAYEQYF. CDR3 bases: TGCGCCAGCAGCTTGGTTCAGGGAGCCTACGAGCAGTACTTC.

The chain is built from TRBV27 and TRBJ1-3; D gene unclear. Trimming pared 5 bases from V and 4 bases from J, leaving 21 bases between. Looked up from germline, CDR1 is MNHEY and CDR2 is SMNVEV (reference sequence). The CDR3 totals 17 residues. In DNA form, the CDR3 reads TGTGCCAGCAGTGCCCTAAAGAATACTCCCGAGGGAAACACCATATATTTT. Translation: CASSALKNTPEGNTIYF.

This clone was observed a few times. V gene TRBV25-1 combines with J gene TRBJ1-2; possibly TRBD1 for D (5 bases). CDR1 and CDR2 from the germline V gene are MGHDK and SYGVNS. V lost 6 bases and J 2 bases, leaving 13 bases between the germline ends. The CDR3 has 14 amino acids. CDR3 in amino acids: CASREDNSNYGYTF. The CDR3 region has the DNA TGTGCCAGCAGGGAGGACAACTCAAACTATGGCTACACCTTC.

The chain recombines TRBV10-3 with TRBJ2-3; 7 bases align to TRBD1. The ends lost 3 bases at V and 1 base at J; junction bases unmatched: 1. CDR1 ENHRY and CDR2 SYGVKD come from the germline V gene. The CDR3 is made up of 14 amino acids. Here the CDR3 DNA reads TGTGCCATCAGTGAAGGACAGGGCACAGATACGCAGTATTTT. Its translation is CAISEGQGTDTQYF.

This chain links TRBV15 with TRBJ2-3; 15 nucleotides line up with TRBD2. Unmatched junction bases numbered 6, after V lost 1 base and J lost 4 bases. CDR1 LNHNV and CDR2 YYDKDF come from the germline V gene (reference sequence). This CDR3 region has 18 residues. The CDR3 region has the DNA TGTGCCACCAGCAGAGTAGGCGGACTAGCGGGAGGGGCAGATACGCAGTATTTT. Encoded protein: CATSRVGGLAGGADTQYF.

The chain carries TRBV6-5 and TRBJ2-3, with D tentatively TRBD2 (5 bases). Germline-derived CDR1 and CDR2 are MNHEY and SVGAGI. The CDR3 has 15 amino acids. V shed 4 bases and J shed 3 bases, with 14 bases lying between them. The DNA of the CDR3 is TGTGCCAGCAGTTCAAAGATTAGCGAGACAGATACGCAGTATTTT. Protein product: CASSSKISETDTQYF.

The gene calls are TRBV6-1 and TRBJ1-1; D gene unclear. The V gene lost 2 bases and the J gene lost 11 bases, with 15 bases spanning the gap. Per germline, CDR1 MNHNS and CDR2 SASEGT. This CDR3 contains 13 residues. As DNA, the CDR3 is TGTGCCAGCAGTGAATCGTTACAGACGGTGGCTTTCTTT. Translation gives CASSESLQTVAFF.

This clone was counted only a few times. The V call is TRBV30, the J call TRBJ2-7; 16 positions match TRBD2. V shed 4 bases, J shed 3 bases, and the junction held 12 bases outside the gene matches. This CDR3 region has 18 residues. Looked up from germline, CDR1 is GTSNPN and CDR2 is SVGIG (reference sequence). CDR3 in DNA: TGTGCCTGGAAGCGTCCTGGGACTAGCGGGAGGGCCGGCTACGAGCAGTACTTC. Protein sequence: CAWKRPGTSGRAGYEQYF.

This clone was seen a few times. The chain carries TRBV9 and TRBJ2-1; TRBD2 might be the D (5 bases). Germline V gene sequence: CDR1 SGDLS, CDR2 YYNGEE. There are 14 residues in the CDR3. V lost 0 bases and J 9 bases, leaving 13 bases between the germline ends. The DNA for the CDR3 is TGTGCCAGCAGCGTAGTCATGGGGAGCGGTGAGCAGTTCTTC. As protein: CASSVVMGSGEQFF.

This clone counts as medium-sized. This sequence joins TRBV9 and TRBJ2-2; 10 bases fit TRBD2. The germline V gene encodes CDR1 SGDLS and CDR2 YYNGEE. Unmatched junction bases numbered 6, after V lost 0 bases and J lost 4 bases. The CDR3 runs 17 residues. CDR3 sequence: CASSVGRLAGVTGELFF. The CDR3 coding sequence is TGTGCCAGCAGCGTAGGGCGGCTAGCGGGAGTCACCGGGGAGCTGTTTTTT.

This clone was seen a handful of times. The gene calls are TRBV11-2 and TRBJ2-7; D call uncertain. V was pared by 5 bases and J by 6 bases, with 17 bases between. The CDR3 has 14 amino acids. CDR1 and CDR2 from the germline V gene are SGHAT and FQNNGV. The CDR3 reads CASSPGPGTPEQYF. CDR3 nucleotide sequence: TGTGCCAGCAGCCCTGGACCCGGAACCCCCGAGCAGTACTTC.